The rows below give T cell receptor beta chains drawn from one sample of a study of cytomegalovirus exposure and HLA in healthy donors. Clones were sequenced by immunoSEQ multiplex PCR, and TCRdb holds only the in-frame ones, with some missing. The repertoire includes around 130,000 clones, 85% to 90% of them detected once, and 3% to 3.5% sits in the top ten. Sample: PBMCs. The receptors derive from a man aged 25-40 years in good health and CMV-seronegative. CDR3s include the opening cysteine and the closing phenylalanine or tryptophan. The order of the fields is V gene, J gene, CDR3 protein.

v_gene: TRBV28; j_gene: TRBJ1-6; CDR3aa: CASSLYRVNNSPLHF
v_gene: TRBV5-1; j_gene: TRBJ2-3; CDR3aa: CASSSLGTDTQYF
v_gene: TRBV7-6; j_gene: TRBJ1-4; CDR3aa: CASSQDRNHEKLFF
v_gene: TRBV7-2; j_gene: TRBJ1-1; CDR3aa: CASSLGASQGAFF
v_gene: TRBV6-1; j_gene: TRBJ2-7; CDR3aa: CASSAPRASRSYEQYF
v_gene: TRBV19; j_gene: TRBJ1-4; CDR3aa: CASSSGTGSGEKLFF
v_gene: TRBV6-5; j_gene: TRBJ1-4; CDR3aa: CASSYSGSNEKLFF
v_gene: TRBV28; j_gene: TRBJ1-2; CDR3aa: CASSSIRATGTYGYTF
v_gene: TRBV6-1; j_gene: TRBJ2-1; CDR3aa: CASTGRTLTENEQFF
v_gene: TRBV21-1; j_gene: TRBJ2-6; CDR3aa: CASSKDRDRSSGANVLTF
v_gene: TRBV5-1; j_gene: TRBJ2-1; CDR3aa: CASSLGGTENNEQFF
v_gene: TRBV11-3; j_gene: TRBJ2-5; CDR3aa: CASSLGTSGGETQYF
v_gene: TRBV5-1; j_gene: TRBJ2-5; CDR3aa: CASSLEGGRETQYF
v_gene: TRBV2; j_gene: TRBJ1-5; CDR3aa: CASSERLSNQPQHF
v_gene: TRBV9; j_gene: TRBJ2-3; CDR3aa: CASSHTGDTANTQYF
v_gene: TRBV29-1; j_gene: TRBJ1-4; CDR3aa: CSVAQASTRGEKLFF
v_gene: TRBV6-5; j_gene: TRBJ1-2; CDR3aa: CASSYTRTGNDYTF
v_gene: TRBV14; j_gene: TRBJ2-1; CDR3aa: CASSQEGLSSYNEQFF
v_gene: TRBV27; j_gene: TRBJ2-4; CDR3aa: CASSPGPRLDIQYF
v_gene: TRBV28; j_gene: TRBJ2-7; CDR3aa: CASRPGTGDDEQYF
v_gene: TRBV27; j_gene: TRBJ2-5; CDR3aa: CASSSYGQGAGETQYF
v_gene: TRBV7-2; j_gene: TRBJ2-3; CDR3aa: CASSWGQADTQYF
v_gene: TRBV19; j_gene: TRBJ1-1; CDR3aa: CASSAGQGLEAFF
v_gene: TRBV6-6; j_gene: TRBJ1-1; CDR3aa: CASSTDGGAFF
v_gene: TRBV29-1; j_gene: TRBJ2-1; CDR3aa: CSAARPYNEQFF
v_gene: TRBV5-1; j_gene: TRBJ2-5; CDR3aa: CASSRRAVGETQYF
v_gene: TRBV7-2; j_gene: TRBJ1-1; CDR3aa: CASRTNKNTEAFF